These T cell receptor beta chains were read from a single sample in a study of blood T cell repertoires in COVID-19. The assay was immunoSEQ multiplex PCR, and TCRdb's table has in-frame clones only and misses some. The repertoire has 390,000 or so clones, roughly 90% of them found once; the top ten carry about 2.9%. Sequenced sample: peripheral blood. All receptors come from a woman aged 30 to 39 with COVID-19, enrolled during active disease. Each CDR3 is given with its conserved first and last residue. A D gene is named only where the DNA matches it firmly. The size field is filled for only some rows; it gives once, few, many or a size class.

TGTGCCAGCAGTTTTGGACAGGTTTACACTGAAGCTTTCTTT,CASSFGQVYTEAFF,TRBD1,.,TRBV6-5,TRBJ1-1,14
TGTGCCAGCAGTGAATCGAGGATGCCGATCGGAAAACTGTTTTTT,CASSESRMPIGKLFF,.,.,TRBV25-1,TRBJ1-4,15
TGCGCCAGCAGCCAATTAATGACAGGCTACAATGAGCAGTTCTTC,CASSQLMTGYNEQFF,.,.,TRBV4-1,TRBJ2-1,15
TGTGCCAGCAGCGAACTAGCGGGGGGGCCGGGGGAGCAGTACTTC,CASSELAGGPGEQYF,TRBD2,.,TRBV7-2,TRBJ2-7,15
TGTGCCAGCAGTCTTGATCAGGGTATTGCCGGGGAGCTGTTTTTT,CASSLDQGIAGELFF,.,.,TRBV7-2,TRBJ2-2,15
TGTGCCAGCAGTGGTTTTCATCGGACTACTCGGGATACGCAGTATTTT,CASSGFHRTTRDTQYF,.,.,TRBV2,TRBJ2-3,16
TGTGCCAGCGGCGGGGTATTCTCCTACGAGCAGTACTTC,CASGGVFSYEQYF,.,.,TRBV2,TRBJ2-7,13
TGTGCCAGCAGCGGAGCTCTTGCCACAGATACGCAGTATTTT,CASSGALATDTQYF,.,.,TRBV5-4,TRBJ2-3,14
TGTGCCAGCAGTTACTCTGAGGGGGCCCTCGCCCGGACCCAGTACTTC,CASSYSEGALARTQYF,TRBD1,.,TRBV6-2/TRBV6-3,TRBJ2-5,16
TGTGCCAGCAGCTTACCGGCGGGAGGAAACACCGGGGAGCTGTTTTTT,CASSLPAGGNTGELFF,TRBD2,once,TRBV11-2,TRBJ2-2,16
TGTGCCATCAGTGTTTTCGCGACAGCTCAGTTACGTGGCTACACCTTC,CAISVFATAQLRGYTF,.,.,TRBV10-3,TRBJ1-2,16
TGTGCCAGCAGCTTAGGCATGACAGGGATCAATGAGCAGTTCTTC,CASSLGMTGINEQFF,TRBD1,.,TRBV7-9,TRBJ2-1,15
TGCGCCAGCAGTGCTTCCGGGACAGGGGGGGGTCGGGAGCTGTTTTTT,CASSASGTGGGRELFF,TRBD1,.,TRBV10-1,TRBJ2-2,16